The rows below give T cell receptor beta chains drawn from one sample of a study of blood T cell repertoires in COVID-19. The assay was immunoSEQ multiplex PCR, and TCRdb's table has in-frame clones only and misses some. Counted here are nearly 110,000 clones, more than 70% occurring once; the ten biggest clones make up approximately 5%. Sample: peripheral blood. All receptors come from a man aged 35-49 years with active or convalescent COVID-19. Both conserved end residues are part of each CDR3. D genes are given only for firm matches. The size field is filled for only some rows; it gives once, few, many or a size class.

j_gene: TRBJ1-6
v_gene: TRBV9
abundance: -
d_gene: -
len: 16
CDR3aa: CASSVGDKNYNSPLHF
CDR3nt: TGTGCCAGCAGCGTAGGCGACAAGAACTATAATTCACCCCTCCACTTT

j_gene: TRBJ2-7
v_gene: TRBV27
abundance: -
d_gene: -
len: 14
CDR3aa: CASTPWPNSYEQYF
CDR3nt: TGTGCCAGCACCCCATGGCCGAACTCCTACGAGCAGTACTTC

j_gene: TRBJ1-5
v_gene: TRBV6-2/TRBV6-3
abundance: -
d_gene: TRBD1
len: 17
CDR3aa: CASSYSNPTGAHQPQHF
CDR3nt: TGTGCCAGCAGTTACTCCAACCCGACAGGGGCTCATCAGCCCCAGCATTTT

j_gene: TRBJ2-1
v_gene: TRBV7-2
abundance: -
d_gene: -
len: 14
CDR3aa: CASSLNRPATEQFF
CDR3nt: TGTGCCAGCAGCTTAAACAGACCCGCCACAGAGCAGTTCTTC

j_gene: TRBJ2-2
v_gene: TRBV28
abundance: once
d_gene: TRBD1
len: 16
CDR3aa: CASSFVQGDNTGELFF
CDR3nt: TGTGCCAGCAGTTTTGTTCAGGGGGATAACACCGGGGAGCTGTTTTTT

j_gene: TRBJ2-5
v_gene: TRBV27
abundance: few
d_gene: -
len: 16
CDR3aa: CASSPLLAQYQETQYF
CDR3nt: TGTGCCAGCAGTCCCCTACTAGCTCAGTACCAAGAGACCCAGTACTTC

j_gene: TRBJ2-3
v_gene: TRBV7-2
abundance: once
d_gene: TRBD2
len: 18
CDR3aa: CASSFRLAGGFSTDTQYF
CDR3nt: TGTGCCAGCAGCTTCCGACTAGCGGGAGGGTTTAGCACAGATACGCAGTATTTT

j_gene: TRBJ2-3
v_gene: TRBV7-2
abundance: -
d_gene: -
len: 16
CDR3aa: CASQGGPGVGVDTQYF
CDR3nt: TGTGCCAGCCAGGGTGGGCCGGGAGTAGGTGTAGATACGCAGTATTTT

j_gene: TRBJ1-1
v_gene: TRBV20-1
abundance: -
d_gene: -
len: 8
CDR3aa: CSVPVAFF
CDR3nt: TGCAGTGTCCCGGTAGCTTTCTTT

j_gene: TRBJ1-6
v_gene: TRBV4-3
abundance: -
d_gene: TRBD1
len: 15
CDR3aa: CASSQDYRGGSPLHF
CDR3nt: TGCGCCAGCAGCCAAGATTACAGGGGTGGTTCACCCCTCCACTTT

j_gene: TRBJ2-3
v_gene: TRBV30
abundance: -
d_gene: TRBD2
len: 15
CDR3aa: CAWSRGGLNTDTQYF
CDR3nt: TGTGCCTGGAGCCGGGGGGGACTGAACACAGATACGCAGTATTTT

j_gene: TRBJ2-7
v_gene: TRBV3-1/TRBV3-2
abundance: -
d_gene: -
len: 14
CDR3aa: CASSRGDGSYEQYF
CDR3nt: TGTGCCAGCAGCCGCGGGGACGGTTCCTACGAGCAGTACTTC

j_gene: TRBJ2-7
v_gene: TRBV7-9
abundance: few
d_gene: -
len: 14
CDR3aa: CASGEGGPPYEQYF
CDR3nt: TGTGCCAGCGGGGAAGGGGGTCCCCCATACGAGCAGTACTTC

j_gene: TRBJ2-7
v_gene: TRBV12-3/TRBV12-4
abundance: -
d_gene: -
len: 13
CDR3aa: CASSLVVRDEQYF
CDR3nt: TGTGCCAGCAGTTTAGTTGTACGGGACGAGCAGTACTTC

j_gene: TRBJ2-1
v_gene: TRBV28
abundance: -
d_gene: TRBD2
len: 18
CDR3aa: CASSLGRTSGRVDNEQFF
CDR3nt: TGTGCCAGCAGTTTAGGGAGGACTAGCGGGAGGGTTGACAATGAGCAGTTCTTC

j_gene: TRBJ2-2
v_gene: TRBV4-3
abundance: -
d_gene: -
len: 14
CDR3aa: CASSHTQLTGELFF
CDR3nt: TGCGCCAGCAGCCACACACAATTGACCGGGGAGCTGTTTTTT

j_gene: TRBJ1-5
v_gene: TRBV6-5
abundance: -
d_gene: -
len: 13
CDR3aa: CASSPQGIQPQHF
CDR3nt: TGTGCCAGCAGTCCTCAGGGGATTCAGCCCCAGCATTTT

j_gene: TRBJ1-6
v_gene: TRBV19
abundance: -
d_gene: -
len: 14
CDR3aa: CASSNRNLNSPLHF
CDR3nt: TGTGCCAGTAGTAACAGGAACCTGAATTCACCCCTCCACTTT

j_gene: TRBJ2-1
v_gene: TRBV5-8
abundance: -
d_gene: TRBD2
len: 15
CDR3aa: CASSGWVLAGSEQFF
CDR3nt: TGTGCCAGCAGCGGTTGGGTATTAGCGGGATCTGAGCAGTTCTTC

j_gene: TRBJ2-7
v_gene: TRBV29-1
abundance: -
d_gene: TRBD2
len: 15
CDR3aa: CSATGLAEHFYEQYF
CDR3nt: TGCAGCGCAACGGGACTAGCGGAGCACTTCTACGAGCAGTACTTC

j_gene: TRBJ1-6
v_gene: TRBV3-1/TRBV3-2
abundance: -
d_gene: -
len: 19
CDR3aa: CASSQEQDLGYRYYSPLHF
CDR3nt: TGTGCCAGCAGCCAAGAACAGGACCTCGGGTACCGATATTATTCACCCCTCCACTTT

j_gene: TRBJ2-2
v_gene: TRBV2
abundance: -
d_gene: -
len: 13
CDR3aa: CASSPGAAGELFF
CDR3nt: TGTGCCAGCAGTCCGGGAGCCGCCGGGGAGCTGTTTTTT

j_gene: TRBJ2-4
v_gene: TRBV7-9
abundance: -
d_gene: TRBD1
len: 14
CDR3aa: CASSTGAAKNIQYF
CDR3nt: TGTGCCAGCAGCACAGGGGCAGCCAAAAACATTCAGTACTTC

j_gene: TRBJ2-6
v_gene: TRBV6-2/TRBV6-3
abundance: -
d_gene: -
len: 15
CDR3aa: CASSYGGSGANVLTF
CDR3nt: TGTGCCAGCAGTTATGGGGGGTCTGGGGCCAACGTCCTGACTTTC

j_gene: TRBJ1-4
v_gene: TRBV9
abundance: -
d_gene: TRBD1
len: 14
CDR3aa: CASSAAGGSEKLFF
CDR3nt: TGTGCCAGCAGCGCGGCAGGGGGCTCTGAAAAACTGTTTTTT

j_gene: TRBJ2-2
v_gene: TRBV7-9
abundance: -
d_gene: TRBD1
len: 15
CDR3aa: CASSFLQGTTGELFF
CDR3nt: TGTGCCAGCAGCTTCTTACAGGGGACGACAGGGGAGCTGTTTTTT

j_gene: TRBJ2-7
v_gene: TRBV19
abundance: -
d_gene: TRBD1
len: 18
CDR3aa: CASSRGGTGITAASEQYF
CDR3nt: TGTGCCAGTAGTAGAGGTGGGACAGGGATCACCGCCGCGTCCGAGCAGTACTTC